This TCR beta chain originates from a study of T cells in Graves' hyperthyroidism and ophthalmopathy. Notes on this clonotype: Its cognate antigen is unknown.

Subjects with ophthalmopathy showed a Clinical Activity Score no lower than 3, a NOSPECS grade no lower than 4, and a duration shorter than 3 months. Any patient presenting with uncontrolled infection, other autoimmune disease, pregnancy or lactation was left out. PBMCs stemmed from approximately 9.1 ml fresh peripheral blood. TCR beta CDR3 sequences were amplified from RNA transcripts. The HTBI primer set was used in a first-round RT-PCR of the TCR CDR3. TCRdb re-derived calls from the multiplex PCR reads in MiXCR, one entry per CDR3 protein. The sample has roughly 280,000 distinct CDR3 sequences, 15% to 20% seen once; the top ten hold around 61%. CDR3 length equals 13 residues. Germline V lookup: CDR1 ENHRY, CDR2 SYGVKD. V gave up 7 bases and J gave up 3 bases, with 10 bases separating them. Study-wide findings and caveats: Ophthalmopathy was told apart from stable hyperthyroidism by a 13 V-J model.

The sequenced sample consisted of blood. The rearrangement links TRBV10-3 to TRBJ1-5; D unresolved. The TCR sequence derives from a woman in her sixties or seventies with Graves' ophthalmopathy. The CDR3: CAITREINQPQHF. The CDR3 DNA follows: TGTGCCATCACGAGGGAAATCAATCAGCCCCAGCATTTT.